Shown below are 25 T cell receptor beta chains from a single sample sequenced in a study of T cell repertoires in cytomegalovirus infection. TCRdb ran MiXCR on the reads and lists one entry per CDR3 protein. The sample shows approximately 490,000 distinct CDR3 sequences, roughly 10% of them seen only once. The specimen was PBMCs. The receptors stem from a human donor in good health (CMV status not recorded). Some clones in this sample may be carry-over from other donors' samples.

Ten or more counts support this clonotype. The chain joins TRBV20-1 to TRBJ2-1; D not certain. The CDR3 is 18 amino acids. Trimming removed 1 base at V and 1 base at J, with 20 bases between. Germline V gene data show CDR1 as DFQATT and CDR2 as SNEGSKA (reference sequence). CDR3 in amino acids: CSARVPGSPVWSYNEQFF. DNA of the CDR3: TGCAGTGCTAGAGTCCCAGGCTCACCGGTGTGGTCCTACAATGAGCAGTTCTTC.

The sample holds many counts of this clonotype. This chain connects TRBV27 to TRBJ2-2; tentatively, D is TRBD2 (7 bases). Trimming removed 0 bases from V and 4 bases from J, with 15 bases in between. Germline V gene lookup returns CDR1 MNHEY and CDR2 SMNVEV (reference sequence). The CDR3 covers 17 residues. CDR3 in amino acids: CASSLSQHREGTGELFF. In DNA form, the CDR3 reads TGTGCCAGCAGTTTATCTCAACACAGGGAGGGCACCGGGGAGCTGTTTTTT.

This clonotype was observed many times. Here the CDR3 reads CSARPLKRGGFDEQFF. The CDR3 nucleotides are TGCAGTGCTAGGCCCCTCAAGCGGGGGGGTTTCGATGAGCAGTTCTTC. The chain employs TRBV20-1 and TRBJ2-1; 10 bases are shared with TRBD2. CDR1 and CDR2 (germline): DFQATT, SNEGSKA (reference sequence). The CDR3 is 16 amino acids. The trim removed 3 bases at V and 8 bases at J, leaving 13 bases unmatched.

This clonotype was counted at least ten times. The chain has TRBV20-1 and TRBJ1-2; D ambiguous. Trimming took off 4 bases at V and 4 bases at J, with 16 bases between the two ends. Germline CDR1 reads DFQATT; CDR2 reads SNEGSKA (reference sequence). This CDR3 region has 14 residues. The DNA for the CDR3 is TGCAGTGCTAACCCTCAACGGAATCCCTATGGCTACACCTTC. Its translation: CSANPQRNPYGYTF.

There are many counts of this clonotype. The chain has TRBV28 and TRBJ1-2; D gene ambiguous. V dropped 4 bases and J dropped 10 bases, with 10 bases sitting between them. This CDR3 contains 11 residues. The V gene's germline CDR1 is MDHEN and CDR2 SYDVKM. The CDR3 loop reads CASSSREDYTF. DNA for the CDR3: TGTGCCAGCAGTTCGAGAGAGGACTACACCTTC.

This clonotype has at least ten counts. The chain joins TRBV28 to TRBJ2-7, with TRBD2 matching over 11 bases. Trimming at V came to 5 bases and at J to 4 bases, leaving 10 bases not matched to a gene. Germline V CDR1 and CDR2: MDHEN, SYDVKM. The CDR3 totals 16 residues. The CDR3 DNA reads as TGTGCCAGCAGTCCCCCCCGACTAGCGGGAAATTACGAGCAGTACTTC. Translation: CASSPPRLAGNYEQYF.

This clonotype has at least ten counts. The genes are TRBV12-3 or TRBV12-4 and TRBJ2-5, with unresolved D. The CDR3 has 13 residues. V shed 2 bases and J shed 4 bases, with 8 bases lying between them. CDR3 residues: CASSLNDGETQYF. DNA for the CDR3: TGTGCCAGCAGTTTAAATGATGGAGAGACCCAGTACTTC.

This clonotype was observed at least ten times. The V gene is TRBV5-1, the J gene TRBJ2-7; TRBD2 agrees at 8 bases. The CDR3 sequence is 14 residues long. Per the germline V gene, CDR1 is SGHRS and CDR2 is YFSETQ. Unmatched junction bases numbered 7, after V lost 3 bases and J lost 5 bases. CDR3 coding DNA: TGCGCCAGCAGCTCAACCCTAGCGGGCCACGAGCAGTACTTC. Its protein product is CASSSTLAGHEQYF.

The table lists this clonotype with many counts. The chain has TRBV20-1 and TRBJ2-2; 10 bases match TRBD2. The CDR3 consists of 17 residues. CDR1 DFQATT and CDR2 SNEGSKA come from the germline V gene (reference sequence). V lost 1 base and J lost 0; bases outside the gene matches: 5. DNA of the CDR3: TGCAGTGCTAGAGCCCGAGCGGGAGGGTCGAACACCGGGGAGCTGTTTTTT. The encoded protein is CSARARAGGSNTGELFF.

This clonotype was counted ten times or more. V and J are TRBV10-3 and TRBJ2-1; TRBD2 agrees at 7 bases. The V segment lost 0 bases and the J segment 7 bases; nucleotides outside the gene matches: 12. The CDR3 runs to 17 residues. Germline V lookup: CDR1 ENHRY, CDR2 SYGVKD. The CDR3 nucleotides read TGTGCCATCAGTGAGTCTGCTAGCGGTTATGGGGGGAATGAGCAGTTCTTC. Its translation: CAISESASGYGGNEQFF.

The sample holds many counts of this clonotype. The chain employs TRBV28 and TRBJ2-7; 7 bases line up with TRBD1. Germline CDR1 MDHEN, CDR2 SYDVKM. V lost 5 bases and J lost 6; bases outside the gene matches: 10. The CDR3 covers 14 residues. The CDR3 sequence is CASSLLTGRSEQYF. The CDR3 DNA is TGTGCCAGCAGTCTGTTGACAGGGCGGAGCGAGCAGTACTTC.

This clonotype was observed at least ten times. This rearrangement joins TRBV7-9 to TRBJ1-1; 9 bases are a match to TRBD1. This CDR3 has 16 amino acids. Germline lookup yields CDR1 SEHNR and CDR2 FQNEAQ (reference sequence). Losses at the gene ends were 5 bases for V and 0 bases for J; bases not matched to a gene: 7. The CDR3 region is CASSRRDRALNTEAFF. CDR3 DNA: TGTGCCAGCAGCCGTCGGGACAGGGCCCTGAACACTGAAGCTTTCTTT. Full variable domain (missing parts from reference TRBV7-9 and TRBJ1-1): DTGVSQNPRHKITKRGQNVTFRCDPISEHNRLYWYRQTLGQGPEFLTYFQNEAQLEKSRLLSDRFSAERPKGSFSTLEIQRTEQGDSAMYLCASSRRDRALNTEAFFGQGTRLTVV.

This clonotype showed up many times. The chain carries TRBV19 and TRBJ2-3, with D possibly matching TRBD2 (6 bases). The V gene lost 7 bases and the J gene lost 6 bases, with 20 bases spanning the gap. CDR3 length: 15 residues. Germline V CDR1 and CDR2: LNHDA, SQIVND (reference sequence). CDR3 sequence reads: CASTPAVGGLDTQYF. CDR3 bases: TGTGCCAGTACCCCCGCGGTGGGGGGTTTGGATACGCAGTATTTT.

The CDR3 DNA reads TGTGCCAGTAGTATAGGGGGGACGGGGGTCGACGCTTTCTTT. Protein: CASSIGGTGVDAFF. This chain connects TRBV19 to TRBJ1-1, with D perhaps matching TRBD1 (5 bases). This CDR3 region has 14 residues. Per the germline V gene, CDR1 is LNHDA and CDR2 is SQIVND (reference sequence). V lost 1 base to trimming and J lost 11 bases, with 17 bases between them.

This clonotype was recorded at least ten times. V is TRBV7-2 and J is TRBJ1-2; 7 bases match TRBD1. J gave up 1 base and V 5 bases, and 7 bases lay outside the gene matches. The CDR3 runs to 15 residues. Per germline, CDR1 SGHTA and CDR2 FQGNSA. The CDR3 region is CASSPQGVLNYGYTF. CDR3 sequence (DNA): TGTGCCAGCAGCCCCCAGGGGGTCCTTAACTATGGCTACACCTTC.

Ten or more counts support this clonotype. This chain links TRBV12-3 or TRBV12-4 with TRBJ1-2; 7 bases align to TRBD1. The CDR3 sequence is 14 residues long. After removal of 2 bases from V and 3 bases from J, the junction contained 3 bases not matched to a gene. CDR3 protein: CASSLTGEDYGYTF. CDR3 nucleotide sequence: TGTGCCAGCAGTTTAACAGGGGAGGACTATGGCTACACCTTC.

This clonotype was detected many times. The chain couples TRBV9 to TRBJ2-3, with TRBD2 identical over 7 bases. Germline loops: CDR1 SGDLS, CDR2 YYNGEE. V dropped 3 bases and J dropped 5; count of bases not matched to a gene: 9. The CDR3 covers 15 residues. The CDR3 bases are TGTGCCAGCAGCGCCGGGACTAACGCACAAGATACGCAGTATTTT. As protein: CASSAGTNAQDTQYF.

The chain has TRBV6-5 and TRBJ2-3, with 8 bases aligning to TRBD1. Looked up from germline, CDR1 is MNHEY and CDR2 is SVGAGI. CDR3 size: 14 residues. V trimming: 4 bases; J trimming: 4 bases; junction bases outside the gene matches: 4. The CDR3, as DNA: TGTGCCAGCAGTTCCGGGACAGGTTCAGATACGCAGTATTTT. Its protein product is CASSSGTGSDTQYF.

CDR3 sequence: CSAERGPGTDTQYF. In DNA form, the CDR3 reads TGCAGTGCTGAGAGGGGGCCTGGCACAGATACGCAGTATTTT. This chain connects TRBV20-1 to TRBJ2-3, with 7 bases identical to TRBD1. Trimming at V came to 5 bases and at J to 1 base, leaving 6 bases not matched to a gene. Germline loops: CDR1 DFQATT, CDR2 SNEGSKA (reference sequence). The CDR3 has 14 amino acids.

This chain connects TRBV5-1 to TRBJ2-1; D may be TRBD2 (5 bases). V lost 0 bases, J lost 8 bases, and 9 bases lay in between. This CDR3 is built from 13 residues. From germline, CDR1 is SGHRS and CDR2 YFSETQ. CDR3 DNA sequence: TGCGCCAGCAGCTTGGGAGCCGGGGATGAGCAGTTCTTC. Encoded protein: CASSLGAGDEQFF.

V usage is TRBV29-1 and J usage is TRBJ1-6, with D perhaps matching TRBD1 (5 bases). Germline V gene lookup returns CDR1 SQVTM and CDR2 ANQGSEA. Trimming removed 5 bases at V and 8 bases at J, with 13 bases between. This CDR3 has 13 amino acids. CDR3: CSVKGTLDSPLHF. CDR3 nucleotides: TGCAGCGTTAAGGGGACTCTTGATTCACCCCTCCACTTT.

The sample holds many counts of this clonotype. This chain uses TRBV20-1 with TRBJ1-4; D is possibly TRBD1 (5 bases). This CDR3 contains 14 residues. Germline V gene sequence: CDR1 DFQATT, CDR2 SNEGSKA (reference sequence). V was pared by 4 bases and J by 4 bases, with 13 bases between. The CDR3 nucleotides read TGCAGTGCTATGTCGGCGCAGGGTAATGAAAAACTGTTTTTT. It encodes CSAMSAQGNEKLFF.

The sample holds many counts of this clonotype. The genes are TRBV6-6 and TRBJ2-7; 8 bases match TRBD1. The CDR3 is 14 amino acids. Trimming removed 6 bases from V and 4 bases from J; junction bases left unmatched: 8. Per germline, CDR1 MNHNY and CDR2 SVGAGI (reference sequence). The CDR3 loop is CASRTSDRGYEQYF. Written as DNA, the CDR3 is TGTGCCAGCAGAACATCCGACAGGGGATACGAGCAGTACTTC.

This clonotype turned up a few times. CDR3 sequence (DNA): TGCGCCAGCAGCCAAGATCGGAGACAGAGAACCAACACTGAAGCTTTCTTT. It codes for CASSQDRRQRTNTEAFF. The rearrangement uses TRBV4-1 and TRBJ1-1; maybe TRBD1 (5 bases). Germline V lookup: CDR1 MGHRA, CDR2 YSYEKL. Trimming left V 0 bases short and J 2 bases short, with 16 bases between. The CDR3 extends over 17 amino acids.

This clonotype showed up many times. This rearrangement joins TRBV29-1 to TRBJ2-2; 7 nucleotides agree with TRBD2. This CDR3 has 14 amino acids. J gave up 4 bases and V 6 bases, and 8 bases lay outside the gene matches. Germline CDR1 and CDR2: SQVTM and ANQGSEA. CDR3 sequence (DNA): TGCAGCGTGTACGGACTAGAGTCCACCGGGGAGCTGTTTTTT. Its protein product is CSVYGLESTGELFF.